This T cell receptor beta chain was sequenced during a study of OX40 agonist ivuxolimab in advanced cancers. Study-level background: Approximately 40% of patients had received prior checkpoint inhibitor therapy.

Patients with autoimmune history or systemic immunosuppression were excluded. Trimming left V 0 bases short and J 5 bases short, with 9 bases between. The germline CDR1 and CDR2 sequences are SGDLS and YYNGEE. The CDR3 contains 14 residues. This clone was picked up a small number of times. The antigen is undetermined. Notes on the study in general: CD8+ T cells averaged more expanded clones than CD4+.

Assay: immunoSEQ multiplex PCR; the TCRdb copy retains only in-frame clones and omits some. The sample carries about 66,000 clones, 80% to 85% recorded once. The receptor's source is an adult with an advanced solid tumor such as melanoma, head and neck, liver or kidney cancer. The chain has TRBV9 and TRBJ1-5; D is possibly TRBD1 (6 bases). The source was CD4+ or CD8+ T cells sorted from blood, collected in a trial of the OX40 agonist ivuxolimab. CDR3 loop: CASSVGAGDQPQHF. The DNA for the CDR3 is TGTGCCAGCAGCGTAGGCGCAGGGGATCAGCCCCAGCATTTT. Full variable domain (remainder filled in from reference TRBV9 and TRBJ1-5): DSGVTQTPKHLITATGQRVTLRCSPRSGDLSVYWYQQSLDQGLQFLIQYYNGEERAKGNILERFSAQQFPDLHSELNLSSLELGDSALYFCASSVGAGDQPQHFGDGTRLSIL.